This record concerns one T cell receptor beta chain sequence. There is no known antigen for this receptor. There are no base qualities to consult, and no much larger clone falls within one base. The immunoSEQ Assay, a bias-controlled multiplex PCR, was used to amplify TCRbeta CDR3 regions from genomic DNA. The source study handled its data this way. Nucleated cell counts per sample were estimated from amplification of reference gene primers within the assay. To quantify the absolute abundance of each unique TCRbeta CDR3 rearrangement, sequence reads were collapsed and filtered. For each sample, productive Simpson clonality was calculated by taking the square root of Simpson's diversity index across productive rearrangements. Here the immuneACCESS table is served through TCRdb, limited to in-frame sequences with V and J called. Missing clones are a known gap in these copies; in checked studies unresolved V genes cover under half, and the rest lacks a known reason. That table furnishes V, J and clone size, whereas the DNA furnished D and trimming. Here the sample has about 370,000 clones; around 87% occur a single time. The ten largest clones take up around 1% of the sample.

Participants in the prospective study were aged about 18 to 100 years, lived in 24 United States geographic areas, and enrolled through a virtual design. In the prospective study, participants were assigned to cohorts based on the clinical history participants reported in a screening survey and a study questionnaire. Recovered participants in ImmuneRACE Cohort 3 were defined by two consecutive negative NP/OP PCR tests, clearance by a healthcare professional, or resolution of symptoms. In the prospective study, mobile phlebotomists collected whole blood, serum and a nasopharyngeal or oropharyngeal swab from each participant. Over a roughly 2-month period, participants in the prospective study had the option of providing additional blood draws and questionnaires. Before DNA extraction, blood samples from the prospective study were shipped at room temperature or frozen. Germline trimming amounts to 2 bases on V and 2 bases on J, with 3 as the count of junction bases outside the gene matches. From its cysteine to its phenylalanine, the CDR3 spans 15 amino acids. Only the CDR3 part of the read is kept: 45 bases, read in frame from the first base. The germline V gene yields MNHEY for CDR1 and SVGAGI for CDR2.

This sample is drawn from a study of blood T cell repertoires in COVID-19 (dated by TCRdb to 2018 to 2020). Some background on the complete study: Samples covering the acute and convalescent phases of COVID-19 were provided by collaborators in the United States, Italy and Spain. The material from the prospective study consisted of cDNA or gDNA derived from T cells, B-cell-depleted T cells, or PBMCs. The dataset comprised deeply sampled blood TCRbeta repertoires from subjects exposed to, actively infected with, or recovered from COVID-19. The repertoires were released in a freely available public database intended as a resource for research on the immune response to SARS-CoV-2. Samples came from the ongoing ImmuneRACE study (first 160 participants) plus 1,254 subjects from 6 global collaborators. A de-identified subject ID, COVID-19 status, age in years and sex were almost always included in the sample metadata. Where HLA class I and class II types were available, the types were taken from metadata supplied by the sample provider, not from assay-based typing. Results the study describes overall, beyond this receptor: How much clinical and demographic metadata was included differed by source and by participant, and the metadata was provided uncurated.

Sequencing was carried out using PBMCs or T cells enriched from blood (not recorded which). The chain uses TRBV6-5 and TRBJ2-7, and 10 junction bases match TRBD2. The TCR comes from a man younger than 30 who had recovered from COVID-19. The CDR3 has the sequence CASSYASGSPYEQYF. The nucleotide sequence is given as TGTGCCAGCAGTTACGCTAGCGGGAGCCCCTACGAGCAGTACTTC.